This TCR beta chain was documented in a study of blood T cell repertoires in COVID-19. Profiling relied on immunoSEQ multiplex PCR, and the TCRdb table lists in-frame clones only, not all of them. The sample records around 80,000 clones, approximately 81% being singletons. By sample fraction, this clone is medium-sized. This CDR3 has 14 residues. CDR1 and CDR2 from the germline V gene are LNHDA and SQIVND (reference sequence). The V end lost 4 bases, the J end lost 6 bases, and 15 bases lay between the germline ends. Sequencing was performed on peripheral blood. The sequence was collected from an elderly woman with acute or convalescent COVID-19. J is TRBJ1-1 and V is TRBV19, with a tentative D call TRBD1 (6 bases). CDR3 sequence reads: CASSTGTTVAEAFF. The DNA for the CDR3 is TGTGCCAGTAGTACCGGGACAACAGTAGCTGAAGCTTTCTTT.